Each of the 8 T cell receptor beta chains below was sequenced from the same sample in a study of blood T cell repertoires in COVID-19. Profiled with immunoSEQ multiplex PCR; TCRdb holds only in-frame clones, not every one. The table lists 180,000 or so clones, about 84% of them singletons. Specimen: PBMCs or T cells enriched from blood (not recorded which). The receptors were gathered from a man in his forties with acute COVID-19.

The chain links TRBV10-3 to TRBJ1-5, with D maybe TRBD1 (5 bases). Germline V gene sequence: CDR1 ENHRY, CDR2 SYGVKD. The CDR3 consists of 14 residues. Trimming stripped 6 bases from V and 4 bases from J, with 13 bases between. CDR3 DNA sequence: TGTGCCATCAGCGGGGGGGACGGGAATCAGCCCCAGCATTTT. Residues: CAISGGDGNQPQHF.

The chain recombines TRBV5-1 with TRBJ1-1; TRBD1 matches 8 bases. Germline CDR1 reads SGHRS; CDR2 reads YFSETQ. V was pared by 1 base and J by 4 bases, with 6 bases of the junction left unmatched. The CDR3 consists of 15 residues. CDR3 protein: CASSLTGGSGTEAFF. CDR3 nucleotides: TGCGCCAGCAGCTTGACAGGGGGGTCGGGCACTGAAGCTTTCTTT.

The V call is TRBV28, the J call TRBJ1-5, with 11 bases identical to TRBD1. J was trimmed by 6 bases and V by 1 base; bases with no gene match: 5. CDR1 is MDHEN, CDR2 SYDVKM, per germline. This CDR3 is built from 16 residues. The CDR3 bases are TGTGCCAGCAGTTTATCCGGACAGGGGGCTTTTCAGCCCCAGCATTTT. Its protein is CASSLSGQGAFQPQHF.

The J gene is TRBJ1-1, the V gene TRBV19, with D possibly TRBD1 on 5 matching bases. The CDR3 is made up of 14 amino acids. V dropped 8 bases and J dropped 11 bases, with 24 bases sitting between them. CDR1 is LNHDA, CDR2 SQIVND, per germline (reference sequence). CDR3 amino acids: CASALGLRSVRAFF. The CDR3, as DNA: TGTGCCAGTGCTCTGGGACTTAGATCGGTGCGGGCTTTCTTT.

V is TRBV27 and J is TRBJ2-7; weak D call: TRBD2 (6 bases). Trimming removed 3 bases at V and 5 bases at J, with 17 bases between. Germline values: CDR1 MNHEY, CDR2 SMNVEV (reference sequence). The CDR3 runs 15 residues. CDR3 protein: CASSLRGGTLHEQYF. The CDR3 region has the DNA TGTGCCAGCAGTTTGAGGGGAGGAACCTTGCACGAGCAGTACTTC.

The V and J genes are TRBV6-4 and TRBJ2-1, with 14 bases aligning to TRBD2. The CDR3 covers 15 residues. J gave up 6 bases and V 2 bases, and 0 bases lay outside the gene matches. Germline values: CDR1 MRHNA, CDR2 SNTAGT. The CDR3 is CASSDGLAGGNEQFF. CDR3 DNA sequence: TGTGCCAGCAGTGACGGACTAGCGGGAGGCAATGAGCAGTTCTTC.

This clone was counted only a few times. This chain connects TRBV6-5 to TRBJ1-5; D may be TRBD1 (5 bases). The CDR3 runs 15 residues. Germline assignment: CDR1 MNHEY and CDR2 SVGAGI. Trimming shortened V by 6 bases and J by 4 bases, and 16 bases separated the two germline ends. The CDR3: CASRYNGGRNQPQHF. CDR3 coding DNA: TGTGCCAGCAGATATAACGGGGGAAGGAATCAGCCCCAGCATTTT.

This chain links TRBV24-1 with TRBJ2-3; maybe TRBD2 (6 bases). Germline V lookup: CDR1 KGHDR, CDR2 SFDVKD. This CDR3 has 16 residues. Trimming left V 5 bases short and J 0 bases short, with 14 bases between. The CDR3 loop is CATSAYGRRSTDTQYF. The CDR3 DNA is TGTGCCACCAGTGCATACGGGAGACGTAGCACAGATACGCAGTATTTT.